A selection of T cell receptor beta chains follows, all from one sample in a study of cytomegalovirus exposure and HLA in healthy donors. Produced via immunoSEQ multiplex PCR; TCRdb's table is partial and in-frame only. The sample spans 53,000 or so clones; the ten largest clones claim roughly an eighth. Sequencing input: PBMCs. The receptor set was obtained from a man aged 18 to 29 in good health and CMV-seropositive. The CDR3 runs from the conserved cysteine through the conserved F or W. D genes are given only for firm matches.

DNA	CDR3	length	V	D	J
TGTGCCAGCAGCGCGACAGGGGCAGACTACGAGCAGTACTTC	CASSATGADYEQYF	14	TRBV9	TRBD1	TRBJ2-7
TGTGCCAGCAAGAAAGGGGTATCCGGGGAGCTGTTTTTT	CASKKGVSGELFF	13	TRBV27	.	TRBJ2-2
TGTGCCATCAGAGGGGGCGATGATGGCTACACCTTC	CAIRGGDDGYTF	12	TRBV10-3	TRBD1	TRBJ1-2
TGTGCCAGCAGCTTAGTCGCCTACGAGCAGTACTTC	CASSLVAYEQYF	12	TRBV7-9	.	TRBJ2-7
TGTGCCAGCAGCGCTGGAACAGGGGCCCGCACAGATACGCAGTATTTT	CASSAGTGARTDTQYF	16	TRBV9	TRBD1	TRBJ2-3
TGTGCCAGCAGCTTCCGTGGCGGAGACACAGATACGCAGTATTTT	CASSFRGGDTDTQYF	15	TRBV7-9	.	TRBJ2-3
TGTGCCAGCAGAGCCCTTAGGACTTTACTCTTCGAGCAGTACTTC	CASRALRTLLFEQYF	15	TRBV2	.	TRBJ2-7
TGTGCCTGCGGGGGGGAGTACGAGCAGTACTTC	CACGGEYEQYF	11	TRBV7-9	TRBD2	TRBJ2-7
TGTGCCAGCAGTGTCTCAGGGGGCTTTCAGCCCCAGCATTTT	CASSVSGGFQPQHF	14	TRBV2	TRBD1	TRBJ1-5
TGTGCCAGCAGCCCCAATGAGGGGGACTCTGGGGCCAACGTCCTGACTTTC	CASSPNEGDSGANVLTF	17	TRBV16	.	TRBJ2-6
TGCGCCAGCAGCTCTGGGGGCGCATTCGATACGCAGTATTTT	CASSSGGAFDTQYF	14	TRBV5-1	.	TRBJ2-3
TGTGCCAGCAGCTCCGACAGCGAAGAGACCCAGTACTTC	CASSSDSEETQYF	13	TRBV11-3	.	TRBJ2-5
TGCGCCAGCAGCCAAGATCGGGACAGGAGCTACGAGCAGTACTTC	CASSQDRDRSYEQYF	15	TRBV4-1	TRBD1	TRBJ2-7
TGTGCCTGTACCGCGCGGGGGGGTAACAATGAGCAGTTCTTC	CACTARGGNNEQFF	14	TRBV2	TRBD2	TRBJ2-1
TGTGCCAGTAGTAAGGGACTTACTCCTAACGAGCAGTACTTC	CASSKGLTPNEQYF	14	TRBV19	.	TRBJ2-7
TGTGCCAGCAGGGCTAGCGTATGGGGCACAGATACGCAGTATTTT	CASRASVWGTDTQYF	15	TRBV25-1	.	TRBJ2-3
TGCAGCGTTGAATCTCATGGCTACACCTTC	CSVESHGYTF	10	TRBV29-1	.	TRBJ1-2
TGCGCCAGCAGCTCGGACAGGGGAGGTGCTAATGAAAAACTGTTTTTT	CASSSDRGGANEKLFF	16	TRBV5-1	TRBD1	TRBJ1-4
TGTGCCAGCAGTTCCACCCGCTCGGCGGATCAGCCCCAGCATTTT	CASSSTRSADQPQHF	15	TRBV27	.	TRBJ1-5
TGTGCCAGCAGTGAAGCACAGGGGTCAGGTCCCACAGATACGCAGTATTTT	CASSEAQGSGPTDTQYF	17	TRBV6-1	TRBD1	TRBJ2-3
TGTGCCAGCAGTTACGGAGGCAACACCGGGGAGCTGTTTTTT	CASSYGGNTGELFF	14	TRBV6-5	.	TRBJ2-2
TGCGCCAGCAGCTTGACCGCGGGACTAGCGGGACACAATGAGCAGTTCTTC	CASSLTAGLAGHNEQFF	17	TRBV5-1	TRBD2	TRBJ2-1
TGTGCCTGGAGTGTACCCCTCCCGAAGTCGTACGAGCAGTACTTC	CAWSVPLPKSYEQYF	15	TRBV30	.	TRBJ2-7
TGTGCCAGTAGTATAGGCGGAGGGCTGAGCACTGAAGCTTTCTTT	CASSIGGGLSTEAFF	15	TRBV19	.	TRBJ1-1
TGTGCCAGCAGCCCCGAGACAGGGGAGGGTGAAAAACTGTTTTTT	CASSPETGEGEKLFF	15	TRBV7-8	TRBD1	TRBJ1-4
TGTGCCATCAAGAATAGTGGGGACAGGGGAGAGACCCAGTACTTC	CAIKNSGDRGETQYF	15	TRBV10-3	TRBD1	TRBJ2-5
TGTGCCAGCAGCGTAGGGGGGCAGGGGAACGAGCAGTACTTC	CASSVGGQGNEQYF	14	TRBV9	.	TRBJ2-7
TGTGCCAGCAGGGGGGGAGACGGGAACACTGAAGCTTTCTTT	CASRGGDGNTEAFF	14	TRBV7-6	.	TRBJ1-1
TGTGCCAGCAGCTTGGCCCCACAGGGGGCGCGAGTTGACAATGAGCAGTTCTTC	CASSLAPQGARVDNEQFF	18	TRBV5-4	TRBD1	TRBJ2-1
TGTGCCAGCAGCATTGGGGCAGGGTCTAATCAGCCCCAGCATTTT	CASSIGAGSNQPQHF	15	TRBV5-6	.	TRBJ1-5
TGTGCCAGCAGTGGGGAGGGCAAGACCCAGTACTTC	CASSGEGKTQYF	12	TRBV2	TRBD2	TRBJ2-5
TGCGCCAGCAGCCATATAGCGGGAGGGATACTTAAGACCCAGTACTTC	CASSHIAGGILKTQYF	16	TRBV4-1	TRBD2	TRBJ2-5
TGCAGCGTCCAACAAACTAGCGGAACGAACACCGGGGAGCTGTTTTTT	CSVQQTSGTNTGELFF	16	TRBV29-1	TRBD2	TRBJ2-2
TGTGCCAGCAGCTCCCAACGGAGAGAGGCTTTCTTT	CASSSQRREAFF	12	TRBV13	.	TRBJ1-1
TGTGCCAGCAGCTTGGCTGGGGGGGTAGGGGTTAATGAGCAGTTCTTC	CASSLAGGVGVNEQFF	16	TRBV5-6	TRBD2	TRBJ2-1
TGTGCCAGCAGCTGGCCCGAGCAGGAGAACACTGAAGCTTTCTTT	CASSWPEQENTEAFF	15	TRBV7-9	.	TRBJ1-1
TGTGCCAGTAGTATCGAGGGATCTGGCTACACCTTC	CASSIEGSGYTF	12	TRBV19	.	TRBJ1-2
TGTGCCAGTAGTATACCGGGGGGTAATGAAAAACTGTTTTTT	CASSIPGGNEKLFF	14	TRBV19	.	TRBJ1-4
TGTGCCACCAGCAGAGAGGGACACCTCTCTGGAAACACCATATATTTT	CATSREGHLSGNTIYF	16	TRBV15	.	TRBJ1-3
TGTGCCAGCAGCTCCGGGACTAGCGGGACTTCGAAGTTCTTC	CASSSGTSGTSKFF	14	TRBV11-2	TRBD2	TRBJ2-1
TGTGCCAGCAAAATTGGGGGGATCGGATACGAGCAGTACTTC	CASKIGGIGYEQYF	14	TRBV27	.	TRBJ2-7
TGCAGCGCGGCAGGGTATGGAAACACCATATATTTT	CSAAGYGNTIYF	12	TRBV29-1	.	TRBJ1-3
TGTGCCAGCAGACCCCGGGACAGGGGGCCTGGCTATGGCTACACCTTC	CASRPRDRGPGYGYTF	16	TRBV28	TRBD1	TRBJ1-2
TGTGCCAGCAGCACTCTTACCGGGGAGCTGTTTTTT	CASSTLTGELFF	12	TRBV7-6	.	TRBJ2-2
TGTGCCAGCAGCTTACTAGGGGATTTCACAGATACGCAGTATTTT	CASSLLGDFTDTQYF	15	TRBV7-9	.	TRBJ2-3
TGCGCCAGCAGCTCTTTGGGACAGGGAGTGTATGGCTACACCTTC	CASSSLGQGVYGYTF	15	TRBV5-1	TRBD1	TRBJ1-2
TGTGAGAACGGGAGGCAACTCTTCCACACAGATACGCAGTATTTT	CENGRQLFHTDTQYF	15	TRBV7-6	TRBD2	TRBJ2-3
TGTGCCAGCAGCGTAGTTGAGACAGGGGGCACTGAAGCTTTCTTT	CASSVVETGGTEAFF	15	TRBV9	TRBD1	TRBJ1-1
TGTGCCAGCAGCCCGACTAGCGGCTCCTACAATGAGCAGTTCTTC	CASSPTSGSYNEQFF	15	TRBV5-5	TRBD2	TRBJ2-1
TGCGCCAGCAGCCTGGTCCCGCAGGGGGAATACGAGCAGTACTTC	CASSLVPQGEYEQYF	15	TRBV5-1	TRBD1	TRBJ2-7
TGCAGCGTTGTGGCGGCCTTCACAGATACGCAGTATTTT	CSVVAAFTDTQYF	13	TRBV29-1	.	TRBJ2-3
TGCGCCAGCAGCCCACTTTCCAGGGGCCATGAGCAGTTCTTC	CASSPLSRGHEQFF	14	TRBV5-1	.	TRBJ2-1
TGTGCCAGCAGCGTAGTGGGACAGGGGGCCTTCCCTTATGGCTACACCTTC	CASSVVGQGAFPYGYTF	17	TRBV9	TRBD1	TRBJ1-2